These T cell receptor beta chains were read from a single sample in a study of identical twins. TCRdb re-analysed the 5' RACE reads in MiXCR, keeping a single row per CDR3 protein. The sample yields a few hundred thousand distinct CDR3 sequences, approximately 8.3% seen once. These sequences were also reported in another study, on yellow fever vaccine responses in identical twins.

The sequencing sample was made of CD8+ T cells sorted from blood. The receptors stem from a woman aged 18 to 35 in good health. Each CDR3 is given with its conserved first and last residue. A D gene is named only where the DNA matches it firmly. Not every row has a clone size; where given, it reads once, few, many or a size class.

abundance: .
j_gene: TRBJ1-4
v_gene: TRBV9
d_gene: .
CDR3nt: TGTGCCAGCAGCGTAGATGAAAAACTGTTTTTT
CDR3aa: CASSVDEKLFF

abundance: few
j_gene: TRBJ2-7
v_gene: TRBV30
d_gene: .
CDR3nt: TGTGCCTGGAGTGTCGCGGCAGGATATTCCTACGAGCAGTACTTC
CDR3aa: CAWSVAAGYSYEQYF

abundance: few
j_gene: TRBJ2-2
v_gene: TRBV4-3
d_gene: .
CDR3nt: TGCGCCAGCAGCCAAGAGTGGCAGGGGGGAAACACCGGGGAGCTGTTTTTT
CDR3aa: CASSQEWQGGNTGELFF

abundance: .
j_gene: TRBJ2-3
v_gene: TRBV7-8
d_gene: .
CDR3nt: TGTGCCAGCAGCTCCCCTGACTATCCAGATACGCAGTATTTT
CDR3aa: CASSSPDYPDTQYF

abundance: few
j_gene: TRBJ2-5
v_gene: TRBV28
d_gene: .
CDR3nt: TGTGCCAGCAGTTTCAGGGCTTCGGGAGAGACCCAGTACTTC
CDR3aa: CASSFRASGETQYF

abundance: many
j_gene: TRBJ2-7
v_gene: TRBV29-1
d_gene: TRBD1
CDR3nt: TGCAGCGTCGCCGACAGGGCGAGGGCCTACGAGCAGTACTTC
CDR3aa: CSVADRARAYEQYF

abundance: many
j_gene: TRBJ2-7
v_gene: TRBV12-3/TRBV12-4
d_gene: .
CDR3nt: TGTGCCAGCAGTCGGCCGGCGACCTACGAGCAGTACTTC
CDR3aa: CASSRPATYEQYF

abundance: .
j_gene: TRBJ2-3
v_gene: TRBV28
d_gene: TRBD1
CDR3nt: TGTGCCAGCAGTTCGTCAATCCAGGGGGTTAAGGATACGCAGTATTTT
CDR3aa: CASSSSIQGVKDTQYF

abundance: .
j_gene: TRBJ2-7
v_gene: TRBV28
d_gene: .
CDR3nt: TGTGCCAGCAGTTTAACAGGGAGGGACCACGAGCAGTACTTC
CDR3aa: CASSLTGRDHEQYF

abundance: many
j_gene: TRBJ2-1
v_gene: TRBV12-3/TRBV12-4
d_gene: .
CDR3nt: TGTGCCAGCAGCACCACTGAACAGGGCTCCTACAATGAGCAGTTCTTC
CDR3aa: CASSTTEQGSYNEQFF

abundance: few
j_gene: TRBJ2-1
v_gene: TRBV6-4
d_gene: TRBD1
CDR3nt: TGTGCCAGCAGTGAGATGACAGGGGGTAATGAGCAGTTCTTC
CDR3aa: CASSEMTGGNEQFF

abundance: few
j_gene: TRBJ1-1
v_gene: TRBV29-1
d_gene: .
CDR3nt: TGCAGCGGAAACAGAATGAACACTGAAGCTTTCTTT
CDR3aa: CSGNRMNTEAFF

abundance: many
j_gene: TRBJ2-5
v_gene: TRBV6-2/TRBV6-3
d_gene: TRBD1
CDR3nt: TGTGCCAGCAGTTACTCGATACAGGGGAGTCCAAAAGAGACCCAGTACTTC
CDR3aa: CASSYSIQGSPKETQYF

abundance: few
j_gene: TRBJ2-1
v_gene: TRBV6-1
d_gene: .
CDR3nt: TGTGCCAGCAGTAAGAGGGGCGGGGACTACAATGAGCAGTTCTTC
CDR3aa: CASSKRGGDYNEQFF

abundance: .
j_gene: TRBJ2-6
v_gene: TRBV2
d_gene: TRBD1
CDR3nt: TGTGCCAGCAGTGAATTCAGGACAGGGGGCTCAGGGGCCAACGTCCTGACTTTC
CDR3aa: CASSEFRTGGSGANVLTF

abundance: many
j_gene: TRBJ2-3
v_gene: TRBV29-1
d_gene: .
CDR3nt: TGCAGCGTTGAAGTACAGAACACAGATACGCAGTATTTT
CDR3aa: CSVEVQNTDTQYF

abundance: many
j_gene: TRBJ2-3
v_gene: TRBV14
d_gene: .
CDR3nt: TGTGCCAGCAGCCAAGCTAGGATAAGTTGGCAGTATTTT
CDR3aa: CASSQARISWQYF

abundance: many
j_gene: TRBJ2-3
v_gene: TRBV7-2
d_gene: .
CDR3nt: TGTGCCAGCAGCTTCGGCGGGGCTAGCACAGATACGCAGTATTTT
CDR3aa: CASSFGGASTDTQYF

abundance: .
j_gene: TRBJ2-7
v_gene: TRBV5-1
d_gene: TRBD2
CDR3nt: TGCGCCAGCCAGCGGGAGGGATCAAAAATGATCGACGAGCAGTACTTC
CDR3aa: CASQREGSKMIDEQYF

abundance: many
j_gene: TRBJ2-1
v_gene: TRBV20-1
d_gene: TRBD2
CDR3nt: TGCAGTGCGCCACTAGCGGGGGATTACAATGAGCAGTTCTTC
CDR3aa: CSAPLAGDYNEQFF

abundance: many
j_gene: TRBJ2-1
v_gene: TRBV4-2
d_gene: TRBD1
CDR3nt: TGTGCCAGCAGCCAAGTGGACAGGGGTCATGAGCAGTTCTTC
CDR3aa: CASSQVDRGHEQFF

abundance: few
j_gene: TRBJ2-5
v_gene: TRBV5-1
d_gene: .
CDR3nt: TGCGCCAGCAGCTCAGGACCCGAGAGTGTGTGGGAGACCCAGTACTTC
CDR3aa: CASSSGPESVWETQYF

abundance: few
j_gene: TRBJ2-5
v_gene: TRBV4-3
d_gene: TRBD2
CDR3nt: TGCGCCAGCAGCCAAGATAGAGGAGCGGGACCAGAGACCCAGTACTTC
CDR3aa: CASSQDRGAGPETQYF

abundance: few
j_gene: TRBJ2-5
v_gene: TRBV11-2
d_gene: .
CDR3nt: TGTGCCAGCAGCCCAACACCCTCAGGGGAAGAGACCCAGTACTTC
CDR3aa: CASSPTPSGEETQYF

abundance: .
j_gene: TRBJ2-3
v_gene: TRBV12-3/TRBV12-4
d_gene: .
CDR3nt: TGTGCCAGCAGTTTGGCGGCTTTCACAGTTACGCAGTATTTT
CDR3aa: CASSLAAFTVTQYF

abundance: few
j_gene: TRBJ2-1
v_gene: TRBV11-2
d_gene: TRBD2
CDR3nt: TGTGCCAGCAGCGAGGGACTAGTTCTCGATGAGCAGTTCTTC
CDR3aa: CASSEGLVLDEQFF

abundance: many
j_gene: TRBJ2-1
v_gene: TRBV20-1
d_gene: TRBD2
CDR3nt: TGCAGTGCTATAGTCGGGACTAGCGGTTACAATGAGCAGTTCTTC
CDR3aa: CSAIVGTSGYNEQFF

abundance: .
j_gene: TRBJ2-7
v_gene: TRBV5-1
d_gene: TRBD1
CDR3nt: TGCGCCAGCAGCGTCGACAGGGCCTACGAGCAGTACTTC
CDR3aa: CASSVDRAYEQYF

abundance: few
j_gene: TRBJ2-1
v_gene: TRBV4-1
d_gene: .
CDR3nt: TGCGCCAGCAGCCAATGGCAGCAAATAGAGGCCGAGCAGTTCTTC
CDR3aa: CASSQWQQIEAEQFF

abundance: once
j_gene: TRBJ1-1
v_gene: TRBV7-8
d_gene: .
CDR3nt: TGTGCCAGCAGCTTAGTCACGGGGTTGGTCACTGAAGCTTTCTTT
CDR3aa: CASSLVTGLVTEAFF

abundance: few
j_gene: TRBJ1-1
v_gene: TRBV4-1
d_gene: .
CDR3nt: TGCGCCAGCAGCCAGACACAGGGCTCCGGGACTGAAGCTTTCTTT
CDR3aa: CASSQTQGSGTEAFF

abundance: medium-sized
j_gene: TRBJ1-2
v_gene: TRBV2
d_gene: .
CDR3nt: TGTGCCAGCAGTGATTATGAACCACTAAACTATGGCTACACCTTC
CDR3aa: CASSDYEPLNYGYTF

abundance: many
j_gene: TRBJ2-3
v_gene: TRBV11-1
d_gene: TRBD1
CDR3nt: TGTGCCAGCAGCTCCACATGGACAGGGGACCCGTCAAGTCCGTTGACAGATACGCAGTATTTT
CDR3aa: CASSSTWTGDPSSPLTDTQYF

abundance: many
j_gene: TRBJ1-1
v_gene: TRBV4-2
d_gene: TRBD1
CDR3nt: TGTGCCAGCAGCCAAGAACCCCCCGGGACAGCGGGGACTGAAGCTTTCTTT
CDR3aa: CASSQEPPGTAGTEAFF

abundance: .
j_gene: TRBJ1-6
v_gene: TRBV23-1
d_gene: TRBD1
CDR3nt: TGCGCCAGCAGAGACAGGGATAATTCACCCCTCCACTTT
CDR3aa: CASRDRDNSPLHF

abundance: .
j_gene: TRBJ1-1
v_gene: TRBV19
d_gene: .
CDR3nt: TGTGCCAGTAGTATTACAGTTGCGAACACTGAAGCTTTCTTT
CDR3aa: CASSITVANTEAFF

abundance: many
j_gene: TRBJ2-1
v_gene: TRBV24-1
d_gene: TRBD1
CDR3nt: TGTGCCACCAGTGATTTCGGGACAGGTCGGTCCGACAATGAGCAGTTCTTC
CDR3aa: CATSDFGTGRSDNEQFF

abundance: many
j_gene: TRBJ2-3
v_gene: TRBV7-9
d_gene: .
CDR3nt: TGTGCCAGCAGCTCCGCCGAGCTGGGCACAGATACGCAGTATTTT
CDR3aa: CASSSAELGTDTQYF

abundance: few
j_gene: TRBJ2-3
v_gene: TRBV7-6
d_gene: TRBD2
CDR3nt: TGTGCCAGCAGCTTATTCTCTAGCGGTACAGATACGCAGTATTTT
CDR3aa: CASSLFSSGTDTQYF

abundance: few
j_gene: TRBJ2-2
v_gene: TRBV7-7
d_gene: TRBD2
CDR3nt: TGTGCTAGCAGCTCTAGTCGACTAGCGGGACACACCGGGGAGCTGTTTTTT
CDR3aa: CASSSSRLAGHTGELFF

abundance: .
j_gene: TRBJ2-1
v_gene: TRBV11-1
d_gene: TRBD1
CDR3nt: TGTGCCAGCAGCTTAGGGGCTGGTTCGGGGACAGGCCTTTACAATGAGCAGTTCTTC
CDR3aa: CASSLGAGSGTGLYNEQFF

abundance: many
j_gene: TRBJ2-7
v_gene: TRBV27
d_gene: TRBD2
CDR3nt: TGTGCCAGCAGCATTCCCGGGACTAGAGTACGCGAGCAGTACTTC
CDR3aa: CASSIPGTRVREQYF

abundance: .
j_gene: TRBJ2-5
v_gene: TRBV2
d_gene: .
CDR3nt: TGTGCCAGCAGGGAACAAGAGACCCAGTACTTC
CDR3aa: CASREQETQYF

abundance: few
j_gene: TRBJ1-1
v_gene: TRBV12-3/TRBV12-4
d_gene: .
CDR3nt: TGTGCCAGCAGTTCGTCCTGGGGGCGCCGGACTGAAGCTTTCTTT
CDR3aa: CASSSSWGRRTEAFF

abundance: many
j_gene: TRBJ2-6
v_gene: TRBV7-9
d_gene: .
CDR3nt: TGTGCCAGCAGCGACGTCTCTGGGGCCAACGTCCTGACTTTC
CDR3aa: CASSDVSGANVLTF

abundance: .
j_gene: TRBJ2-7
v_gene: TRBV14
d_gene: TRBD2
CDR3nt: TGTGCCAGCAGCCAAGGCGGGGGAAGCCACGAGCAGTACTTC
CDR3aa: CASSQGGGSHEQYF

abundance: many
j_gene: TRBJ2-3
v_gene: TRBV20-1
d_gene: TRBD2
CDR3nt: TGCAGTGCTAGAGATTATGCGGGAGTACCTGATACGCAGTATTTT
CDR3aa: CSARDYAGVPDTQYF

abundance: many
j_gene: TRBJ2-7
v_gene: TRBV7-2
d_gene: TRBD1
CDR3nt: TGTGCCAGCAGAACAGGGGGATCCCACGAGCAGTACTTC
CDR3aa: CASRTGGSHEQYF

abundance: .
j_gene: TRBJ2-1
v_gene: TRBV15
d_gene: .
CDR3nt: TGTGCCACCCGTCTAGGTGGAGGGGTGGGCAATGAGCAGTTCTTC
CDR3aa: CATRLGGGVGNEQFF

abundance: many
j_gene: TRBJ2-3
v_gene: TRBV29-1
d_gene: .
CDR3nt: TGCAGCGTTGAAGACTCCCGGACGGCCGTAGAGTATTTT
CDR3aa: CSVEDSRTAVEYF